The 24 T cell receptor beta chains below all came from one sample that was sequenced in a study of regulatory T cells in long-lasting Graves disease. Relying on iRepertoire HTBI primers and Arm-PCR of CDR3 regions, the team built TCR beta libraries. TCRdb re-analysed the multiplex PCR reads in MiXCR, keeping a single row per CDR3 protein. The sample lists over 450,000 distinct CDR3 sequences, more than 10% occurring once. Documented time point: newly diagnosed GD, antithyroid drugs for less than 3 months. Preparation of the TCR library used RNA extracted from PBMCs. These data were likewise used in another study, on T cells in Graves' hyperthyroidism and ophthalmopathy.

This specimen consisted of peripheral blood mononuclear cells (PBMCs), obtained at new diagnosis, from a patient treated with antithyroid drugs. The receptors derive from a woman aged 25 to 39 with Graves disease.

CDR3 nucleotides: TGCAGTGCTAGACGACTAGCGGGAGGTTACAATGAGCAGTTCTTC. Translating gives CSARRLAGGYNEQFF. The chain links TRBV20-1 to TRBJ2-1, with 13 bases matching TRBD2. V lost 2 bases, J lost 4 bases, and 2 bases stayed unmatched. Germline V gene data show CDR1 as DFQATT and CDR2 as SNEGSKA (reference sequence). This CDR3 is built from 15 residues.

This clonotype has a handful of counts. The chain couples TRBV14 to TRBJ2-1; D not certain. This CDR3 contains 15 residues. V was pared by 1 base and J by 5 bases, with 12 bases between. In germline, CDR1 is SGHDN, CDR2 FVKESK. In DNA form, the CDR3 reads TGTGCCAGCAGCCAAGGTCTAGTTGCCCACAATGAGCAGTTCTTC. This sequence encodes CASSQGLVAHNEQFF. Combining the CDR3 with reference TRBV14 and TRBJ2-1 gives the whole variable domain EAGVTQFPSHSVIEKGQTVTLRCDPISGHDNLYWYRRVMGKEIKFLLHFVKESKQDESGMPNNRFLAERTGGTYSTLKVQPAELEDSGVYFCASSQGLVAHNEQFFGPGTRLTVL.

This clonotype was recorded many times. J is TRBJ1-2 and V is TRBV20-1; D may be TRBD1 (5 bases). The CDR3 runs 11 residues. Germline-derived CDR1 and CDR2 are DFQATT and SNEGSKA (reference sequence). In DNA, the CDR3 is TGCGGTGGGCTGAAGGGGATGGGCTACACCTTC. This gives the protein CGGLKGMGYTF.

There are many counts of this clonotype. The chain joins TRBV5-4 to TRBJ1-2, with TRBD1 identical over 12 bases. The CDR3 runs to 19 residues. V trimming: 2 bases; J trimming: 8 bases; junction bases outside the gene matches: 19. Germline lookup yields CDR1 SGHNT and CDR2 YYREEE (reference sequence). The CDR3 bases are TGTGCCAGCAGCTTATATAACATCCCGGGACAGGGGGCTGTTAGCGGCTACACCTTC. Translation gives CASSLYNIPGQGAVSGYTF.

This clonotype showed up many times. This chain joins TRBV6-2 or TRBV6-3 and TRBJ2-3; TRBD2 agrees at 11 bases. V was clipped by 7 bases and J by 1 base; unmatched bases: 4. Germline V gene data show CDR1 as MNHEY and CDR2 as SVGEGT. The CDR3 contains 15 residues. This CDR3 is CASKGGLAGTDTQYF. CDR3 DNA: TGTGCCAGCAAGGGGGGACTAGCGGGCACAGATACGCAGTATTTT.

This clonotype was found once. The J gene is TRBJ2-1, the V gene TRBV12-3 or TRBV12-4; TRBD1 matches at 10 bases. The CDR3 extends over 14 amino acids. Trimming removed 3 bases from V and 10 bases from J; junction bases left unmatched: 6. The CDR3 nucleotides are TGTGCCAGCAGTTTGAGACAGGGGGCTCGGGAGCAGTTCTTC. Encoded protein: CASSLRQGAREQFF.

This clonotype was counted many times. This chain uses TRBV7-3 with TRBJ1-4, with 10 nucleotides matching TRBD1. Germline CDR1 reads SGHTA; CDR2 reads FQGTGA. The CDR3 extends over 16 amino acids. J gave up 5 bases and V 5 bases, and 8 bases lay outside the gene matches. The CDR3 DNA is TGTGCCAGCAGCAAACCTCCGGGACAGGGGAATGAAAAACTGTTTTTT. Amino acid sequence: CASSKPPGQGNEKLFF.

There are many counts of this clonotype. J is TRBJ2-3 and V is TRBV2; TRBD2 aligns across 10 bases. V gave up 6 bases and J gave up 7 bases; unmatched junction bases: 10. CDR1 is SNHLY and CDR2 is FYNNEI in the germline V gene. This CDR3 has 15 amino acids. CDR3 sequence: CASSDLAGVHNTQYF. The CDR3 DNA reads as TGTGCCAGCAGCGACCTAGCGGGAGTCCATAATACGCAGTATTTT. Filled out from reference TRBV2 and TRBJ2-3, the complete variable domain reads EPEVTQTPSHQVTQMGQEVILRCVPISNHLYFYWYRQILGQKVEFLVSFYNNEISEKSEIFDDQFSVERPDGSNFTLKIRSTKLEDSAMYFCASSDLAGVHNTQYFGPGTRLTVL.

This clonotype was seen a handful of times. The CDR3 DNA sequence: TGTGCCAGCAGTGAACAGCTAGCGGGAGTAGAGACCCAGTACTTC. Its translation: CASSEQLAGVETQYF. The V call is TRBV25-1, the J call TRBJ2-5, with TRBD2 matching over 10 bases. V lost 2 bases, J lost 4 bases, and 4 bases stayed unmatched. The CDR3 is 15 residues long. Germline CDR1 and CDR2: MGHDK and SYGVNS.

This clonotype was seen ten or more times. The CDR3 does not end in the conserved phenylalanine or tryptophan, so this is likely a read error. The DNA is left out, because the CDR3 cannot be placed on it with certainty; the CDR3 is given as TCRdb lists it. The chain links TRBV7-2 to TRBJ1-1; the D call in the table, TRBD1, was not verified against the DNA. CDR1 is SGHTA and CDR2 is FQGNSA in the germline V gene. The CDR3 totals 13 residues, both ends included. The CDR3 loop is CASSLANTGAGAI.

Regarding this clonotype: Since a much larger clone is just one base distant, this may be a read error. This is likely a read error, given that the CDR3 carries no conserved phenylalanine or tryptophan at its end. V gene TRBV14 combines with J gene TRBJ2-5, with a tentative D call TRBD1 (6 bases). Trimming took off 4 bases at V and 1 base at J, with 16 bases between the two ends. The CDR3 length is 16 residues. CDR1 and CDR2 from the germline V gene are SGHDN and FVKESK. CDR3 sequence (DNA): TGTGCCAGCAGCCCAGGGTGGGGACACAGCCAAGAGACCCAGTACTCC. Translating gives CASSPGWGHSQETQYS.

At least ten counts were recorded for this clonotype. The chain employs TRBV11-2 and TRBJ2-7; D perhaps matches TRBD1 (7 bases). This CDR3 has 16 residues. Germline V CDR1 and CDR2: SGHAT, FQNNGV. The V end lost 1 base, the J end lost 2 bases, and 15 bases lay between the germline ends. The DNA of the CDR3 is TGTGCCAGCAGCTTAGCTCCCCCAGGGGGGACCTACGAGCAGTACTTC. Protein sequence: CASSLAPPGGTYEQYF.

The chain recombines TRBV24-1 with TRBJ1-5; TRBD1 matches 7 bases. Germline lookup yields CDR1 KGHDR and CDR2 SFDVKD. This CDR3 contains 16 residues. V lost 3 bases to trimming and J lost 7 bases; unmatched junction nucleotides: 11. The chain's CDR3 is CATSDPGTADGQPQHF. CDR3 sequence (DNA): TGTGCCACCAGTGATCCCGGGACAGCGGACGGCCAGCCCCAGCATTTT.

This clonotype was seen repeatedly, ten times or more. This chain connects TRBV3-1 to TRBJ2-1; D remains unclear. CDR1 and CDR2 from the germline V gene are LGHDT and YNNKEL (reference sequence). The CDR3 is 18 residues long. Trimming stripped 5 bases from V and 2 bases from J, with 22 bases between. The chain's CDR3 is CASSENLVALRTYNEQFF. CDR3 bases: TGTGCCAGCAGCGAAAATCTGGTCGCGCTTCGAACCTACAATGAGCAGTTCTTC.

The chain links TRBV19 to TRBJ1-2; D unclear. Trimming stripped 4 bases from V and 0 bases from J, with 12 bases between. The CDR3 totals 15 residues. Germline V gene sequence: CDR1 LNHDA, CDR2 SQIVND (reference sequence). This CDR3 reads CASSTREGSNYGYTF. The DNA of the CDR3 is TGTGCCAGTAGTACGCGGGAGGGCTCTAACTATGGCTACACCTTC.

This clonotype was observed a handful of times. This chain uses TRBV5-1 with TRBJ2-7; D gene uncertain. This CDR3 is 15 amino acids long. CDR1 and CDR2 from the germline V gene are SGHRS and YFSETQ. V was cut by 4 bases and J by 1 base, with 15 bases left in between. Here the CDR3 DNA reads TGCGCCAGCAGCCCCCGGCCCGGCCTTTCCTACGAGCAGTACTTC. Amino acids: CASSPRPGLSYEQYF.

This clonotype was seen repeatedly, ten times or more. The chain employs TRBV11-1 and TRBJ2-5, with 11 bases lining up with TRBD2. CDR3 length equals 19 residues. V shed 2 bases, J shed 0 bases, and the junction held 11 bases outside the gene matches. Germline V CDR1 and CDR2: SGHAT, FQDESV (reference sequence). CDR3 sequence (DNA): TGTGCCAGCAGCTTACGTAGCGGGAGGGCCCGCTTGTACCAAGAGACCCAGTACTTC. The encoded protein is CASSLRSGRARLYQETQYF.

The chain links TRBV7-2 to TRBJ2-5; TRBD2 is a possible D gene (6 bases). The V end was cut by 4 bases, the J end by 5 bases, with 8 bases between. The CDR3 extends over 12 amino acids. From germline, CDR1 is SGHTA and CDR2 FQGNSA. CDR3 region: CASSYAGETQYF. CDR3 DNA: TGTGCCAGCAGCTATGCGGGGGAGACCCAGTACTTC.

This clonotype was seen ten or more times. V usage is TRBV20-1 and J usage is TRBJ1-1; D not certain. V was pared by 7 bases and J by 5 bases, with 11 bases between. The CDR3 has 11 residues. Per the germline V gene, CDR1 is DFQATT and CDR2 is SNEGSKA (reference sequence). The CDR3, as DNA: TGCAGTGGCCTCAGAAGGACTGAAGCTTTCTTT. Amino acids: CSGLRRTEAFF.

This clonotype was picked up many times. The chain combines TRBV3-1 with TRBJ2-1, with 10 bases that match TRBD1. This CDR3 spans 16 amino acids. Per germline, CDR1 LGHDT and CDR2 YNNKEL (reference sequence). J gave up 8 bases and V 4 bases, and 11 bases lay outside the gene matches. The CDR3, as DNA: TGTGCCAGCAGCCTCCTGGGGGACAGGGGTCGTGATGAGCAGTTCTTC. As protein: CASSLLGDRGRDEQFF.

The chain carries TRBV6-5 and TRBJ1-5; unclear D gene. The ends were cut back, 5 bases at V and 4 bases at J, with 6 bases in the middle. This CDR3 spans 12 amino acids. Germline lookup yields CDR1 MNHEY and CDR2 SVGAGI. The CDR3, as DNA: TGTGCCAGCAGTAACTATAATCAGCCCCAGCATTTT. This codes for CASSNYNQPQHF.

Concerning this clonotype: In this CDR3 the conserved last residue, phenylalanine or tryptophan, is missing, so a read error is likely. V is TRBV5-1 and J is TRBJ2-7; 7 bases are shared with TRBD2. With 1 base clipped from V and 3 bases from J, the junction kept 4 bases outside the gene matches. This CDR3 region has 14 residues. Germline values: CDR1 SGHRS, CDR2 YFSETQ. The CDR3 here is CASSLSGGLYEQYL. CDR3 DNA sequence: TGCGCCAGCAGCTTGTCGGGAGGCCTCTACGAGCAGTACCTC.

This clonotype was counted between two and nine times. The CDR3 DNA reads TGCAGTGCTCCCATCCAAACAGGGAACGAGCAGTACTTC. It is translated as CSAPIQTGNEQYF. V is TRBV20-1 and J is TRBJ2-7; D is perhaps TRBD1 (6 bases). Germline CDR1 is DFQATT and CDR2 is SNEGSKA (reference sequence). This CDR3 comprises 13 residues. V was trimmed by 5 bases and J by 5 bases, leaving 16 bases between them.

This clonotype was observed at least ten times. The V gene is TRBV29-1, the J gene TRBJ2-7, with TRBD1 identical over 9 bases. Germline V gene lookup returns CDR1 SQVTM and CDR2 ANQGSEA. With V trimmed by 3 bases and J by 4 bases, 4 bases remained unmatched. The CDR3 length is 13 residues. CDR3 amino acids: CSVEMDRGYEQYF. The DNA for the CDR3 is TGCAGCGTTGAGATGGACAGGGGATACGAGCAGTACTTC.